The 30 T cell receptor beta chains reported below all come from one sample, sequenced in a study of cytomegalovirus exposure and HLA in healthy donors. 60 Vbeta and 13 Jbeta primers were used in PCR. Generated by immunoSEQ multiplex PCR, the TCRdb table keeps only in-frame clones and is missing some. The repertoire holds 120,000 to 150,000 clones, 60% to 80% seen once, with about 3.1% in the top ten. Material for sequencing was PBMCs. The receptors come from a man in his forties in good health and CMV-seronegative.

The gene calls are TRBV9 and TRBJ2-1; 7 bases align to TRBD1. CDR3 size: 15 residues. CDR1 SGDLS and CDR2 YYNGEE come from the germline V gene. The J segment lost 4 bases and the V segment lost 4 bases, leaving 8 bases of the junction unmatched. The CDR3 DNA is TGTGCCAGCAGCCCCCTTGGGACAGTTTACAATGAGCAGTTCTTC. This translates into CASSPLGTVYNEQFF.

V gene TRBV7-2 combines with J gene TRBJ1-5; 8 bases agree with TRBD1. The CDR3 is made up of 16 amino acids. Trimming at V came to 0 bases and at J to 7 bases, leaving 8 bases not matched to a gene. Germline lookup yields CDR1 SGHTA and CDR2 FQGNSA. CDR3 sequence: CASSLAGPGGGQPQHF. CDR3 coding DNA: TGTGCCAGCAGCTTAGCTGGTCCAGGGGGCGGGCAGCCCCAGCATTTT.

V gene TRBV29-1 combines with J gene TRBJ2-2; TRBD1 aligns across 11 bases. CDR1 and CDR2 (germline): SQVTM, ANQGSEA. The CDR3 sequence is 16 residues long. Trimming removed 7 bases from V and 7 bases from J; junction bases left unmatched: 14. The CDR3 spells CSGEYHGQGANGELFF. CDR3 DNA: TGCAGCGGCGAGTACCACGGACAGGGGGCTAACGGGGAGCTGTTTTTT.

The J gene is TRBJ2-3, the V gene TRBV27; perhaps TRBD1 as D (5 bases). Trimming took off 2 bases at V and 10 bases at J, with 16 bases between the two ends. The CDR3 length is 14 residues. CDR1 and CDR2 (germline): MNHEY, SMNVEV (reference sequence). This CDR3 is CASSLGANPVPQYF. The CDR3 coding sequence is TGTGCCAGCAGTTTAGGGGCCAACCCAGTTCCGCAGTATTTT.

CDR3 DNA sequence: TGCGCCAGCAGCCGGTTGAGGGGACAGGGGACGCCTGAGCAGTTCTTC. Translation gives CASSRLRGQGTPEQFF. J is TRBJ2-1 and V is TRBV4-1; TRBD1 agrees at 10 bases. CDR3 size: 16 residues. Trimming at V came to 4 bases and at J to 9 bases, leaving 12 bases not matched to a gene. The germline CDR1 and CDR2 sequences are MGHRA and YSYEKL.

The chain is built from TRBV5-1 and TRBJ2-3; 10 bases are shared with TRBD2. The CDR3 is 15 residues long. V trimming: 0 bases; J trimming: 6 bases; junction bases outside the gene matches: 4. The germline V gene has CDR1 SGHRS and CDR2 YFSETQ. The CDR3 DNA reads TGCGCCAGCAGCTTGGGCCTAGCGGGGGCGGATACGCAGTATTTT. Its protein is CASSLGLAGADTQYF.

The rearrangement links TRBV6-4 to TRBJ2-3; perhaps TRBD1 as D (6 bases). The CDR3 spans 15 residues. CDR1 is MRHNA and CDR2 is SNTAGT in the germline V gene. V shed 9 bases and J shed 9 bases, with 25 bases lying between them. The CDR3 is CASERGFPVLETQYF. DNA for the CDR3: TGTGCCAGTGAGAGGGGGTTTCCCGTCCTGGAGACGCAGTATTTT.

This chain links TRBV7-3 with TRBJ2-5; 9 bases are a match to TRBD2. The closer fit of TRBJ2-7 to the DNA end suggests the J call may be wrong. Looked up from germline, CDR1 is SGHTA and CDR2 is FQGTGA. The CDR3 contains 14 residues. CDR3 DNA sequence: TGTGCCAGCAGCTTCGGCGGGAGGGACTACGAGCAGTACTTC. Encoded protein: CASSFGGRDYEQYF.

The chain combines TRBV7-9 with TRBJ1-5; D gene unclear. Germline lookup yields CDR1 SEHNR and CDR2 FQNEAQ (reference sequence). Trimming removed 5 bases at V and 1 base at J, with 9 bases between. The CDR3 contains 14 residues. The CDR3 DNA reads as TGTGCCAGCAGCACGTTGCGGAGCAATCAGCCCCAGCATTTT. Translated: CASSTLRSNQPQHF.

This clone appeared once. The gene calls are TRBV5-4 and TRBJ1-6, with D possibly being TRBD1 (5 bases). Germline-derived CDR1 and CDR2 are SGHNT and YYREEE (reference sequence). The CDR3 loop spans 16 amino acids. With 0 bases removed from V and 7 bases from J, the gap between germline ends came to 14 bases. The CDR3 sequence: CASSLGRGVSNSPLHF. The CDR3 DNA follows: TGTGCCAGCAGCTTGGGGCGGGGCGTTTCGAATTCACCCCTCCACTTT.

The chain links TRBV4-1 to TRBJ2-4, with 16 bases matching TRBD2. V was clipped by 4 bases and J by 0 bases; unmatched bases: 3. The CDR3 length is 18 residues. Per the germline V gene, CDR1 is MGHRA and CDR2 is YSYEKL. The CDR3, as DNA: TGCGCCAGCAGCCGGGGACTAGCGGGGGGGCTAGCCAAAAACATTCAGTACTTC. This codes for CASSRGLAGGLAKNIQYF.

As DNA, the CDR3 is TGTGCTAGTGGTTTGGCGCTAGCGGGGGTAGATACGCAGTATTTT. Its translation: CASGLALAGVDTQYF. V usage is TRBV12-5 and J usage is TRBJ2-3; TRBD2 matches 10 bases. The CDR3 sequence is 15 residues long. Germline trimming cut 1 base from V and 5 bases from J; bases unmatched to any gene: 3. The V gene's germline CDR1 is LGHNT and CDR2 FRNRAP.

This sequence joins TRBV2 and TRBJ2-1; a weak D match, TRBD2 (6 bases). Trimming cost V 3 bases and J 4 bases, with 19 bases left between them. The CDR3 spans 17 residues. The germline V gene encodes CDR1 SNHLY and CDR2 FYNNEI. The CDR3 spells CASSDSASWRGYNEQFF. The CDR3 coding sequence is TGTGCCAGCAGTGACTCTGCGAGTTGGCGGGGATACAATGAGCAGTTCTTC.

The chain is built from TRBV28 and TRBJ2-6; 7 bases map to TRBD2. Trimming took 10 bases from V and 2 from J; bases not matched to a gene: 8. CDR3 size: 15 residues. Germline V CDR1 and CDR2: MDHEN, SYDVKM. CDR3 in DNA: TGTGCCACCACTGCGGCGGGGGCTGGGGCCAACGTCCTGACTTTC. Encoded protein: CATTAAGAGANVLTF.

The V call is TRBV7-8, the J call TRBJ2-1, with 7 positions matching TRBD1. V lost 5 bases, J lost 6 bases, and 7 bases stayed unmatched. CDR3 length: 14 amino acids. Germline assignment: CDR1 SGHVS and CDR2 FQNEAQ. CDR3 DNA sequence: TGTGCCAGCAGCAACATAGGGGGCCGCAATGAGCAGTTCTTC. This translates into CASSNIGGRNEQFF.

The V call is TRBV18, the J call TRBJ1-2; maybe TRBD1 (5 bases). CDR1 and CDR2 (germline): KGHSH, LQKENI. V was clipped by 6 bases and J by 0 bases, with 20 bases between them. The CDR3 totals 17 residues. The CDR3 DNA reads as TGTGCCAGCTCGCAATACAGACAGCCACCTCCTAACTATGGCTACACCTTC. This translates into CASSQYRQPPPNYGYTF.

The chain is built from TRBV19 and TRBJ1-1; TRBD1 matches 8 bases. The CDR3 spans 15 residues. Trimming took 7 bases from V and 6 from J; bases not matched to a gene: 13. In germline, CDR1 is LNHDA, CDR2 SQIVND (reference sequence). The CDR3 DNA reads as TGTGCCAGTACCGCCGGACAGGGAAGACAAGCTGAAGCTTTCTTT. Translation: CASTAGQGRQAEAFF.

The rearrangement joins TRBV18 to TRBJ1-3; TRBD1 is a possible D gene (6 bases). This CDR3 is built from 18 residues. V lost 0 bases and J 3 bases, leaving 18 bases between the germline ends. Per the germline V gene, CDR1 is KGHSH and CDR2 is LQKENI. This CDR3 is CASSPPLLQQGFGNTIYF. The CDR3, as DNA: TGTGCCAGCTCACCACCGCTGCTACAACAGGGTTTTGGAAACACCATATATTTT.

On this clone itself: The junction and the germline gene differ at one end; a read error may be behind it. The gene calls are TRBV27 and TRBJ1-2; D not resolved. This CDR3 spans 14 amino acids. Germline V CDR1 and CDR2: MNHEY, SMNVEV (reference sequence). This CDR3 reads CASSLDRTNYGYTF. The CDR3 DNA reads as TGTGCCAGCAGTTTGGATAGGACTAATTATGGCTACACCTTC.

The J gene is TRBJ1-2, the V gene TRBV27, with a tentative D call TRBD1 (6 bases). The germline V and J ends were trimmed by 2 bases and 3 bases, with 10 bases remaining between them. CDR3 length: 14 residues. Germline CDR1 is MNHEY and CDR2 is SMNVEV (reference sequence). This chain's CDR3 is CASSLGGEDYGYTF. In nucleotides, the CDR3 is TGTGCCAGCAGTTTAGGGGGCGAGGACTATGGCTACACCTTC.

The chain employs TRBV28 and TRBJ2-5; 12 bases fit TRBD2. Trimming cost V 3 bases and J 3 bases; bases outside gene matches: 8. CDR1 and CDR2 (germline): MDHEN, SYDVKM. This CDR3 has 17 residues. DNA for the CDR3: TGTGCCAGCAGTTTGAGGCTAGCGGGGGGGGAAGAAGAGACCCAGTACTTC. Its translation: CASSLRLAGGEEETQYF.

V and J are TRBV13 and TRBJ2-7; 7 positions match TRBD1. The CDR3 has 15 amino acids. V shed 0 bases, J shed 3 bases, and the junction held 5 bases outside the gene matches. Germline V gene lookup returns CDR1 PRHDT and CDR2 FYEKMQ (reference sequence). CDR3 in DNA: TGTGCCAGCAGCTTAGGGTCCAGGGGGTACTACGAGCAGTACTTC. It is translated as CASSLGSRGYYEQYF.

Only a few counts were recorded for this clone. The chain employs TRBV6-1 and TRBJ2-7; the match to TRBD1 covers 8 bases. The CDR3 is 17 amino acids. Trimming removed 3 bases from V and 4 bases from J; junction bases left unmatched: 14. Germline CDR1 MNHNS, CDR2 SASEGT. DNA for the CDR3: TGTGCCAGCAGTGATAGGGGGGACAGGCCCCACCTTTACGAGCAGTACTTC. Encoded protein: CASSDRGDRPHLYEQYF.

This sequence joins TRBV27 and TRBJ2-3, with 7 bases lining up with TRBD2. This CDR3 has 13 residues. Trimming removed 5 bases from V and 3 bases from J; junction bases left unmatched: 2. From germline, CDR1 is MNHEY and CDR2 SMNVEV (reference sequence). CDR3 in DNA: TGTGCCAGCAGTGGGAGGGAGACAGATACGCAGTATTTT. Translating it yields CASSGRETDTQYF.

This sequence joins TRBV5-1 and TRBJ2-2; TRBD1 matches 9 bases. The CDR3 covers 14 residues. Losses at the gene ends were 5 bases for V and 7 bases for J; bases not matched to a gene: 6. Looked up from germline, CDR1 is SGHRS and CDR2 is YFSETQ. CDR3 amino acids: CASSTGQGHGELFF. CDR3 bases: TGCGCCAGCAGTACGGGACAGGGACACGGGGAGCTGTTTTTT.

The genes are TRBV7-9 and TRBJ1-1; TRBD1 is a possible D gene (5 bases). Germline CDR1 and CDR2: SEHNR and FQNEAQ (reference sequence). The CDR3 length is 14 residues. The V and J ends lost 5 bases and 7 bases respectively, with 17 bases between them. CDR3 amino acids: CASSLREGYGEAFF. CDR3 in DNA: TGTGCCAGCAGCCTTAGGGAGGGGTACGGTGAAGCTTTCTTT.

This clone has more than one count but fewer than ten. J is TRBJ1-3 and V is TRBV5-1; D is possibly TRBD1 (5 bases). Trimming took 4 bases from V and 0 from J, leaving 11 bases between them. The CDR3 extends over 15 amino acids. The germline gives CDR1 SGHRS, CDR2 YFSETQ. The CDR3 spells CASSSSTVSGNTIYF. The DNA for the CDR3 is TGCGCCAGCAGCAGCTCGACAGTCTCTGGAAACACCATATATTTT.

The chain employs TRBV2 and TRBJ1-1; the match to TRBD1 covers 7 bases. This CDR3 has 15 residues. V dropped 3 bases and J dropped 0; count of bases not matched to a gene: 4. Germline assignment: CDR1 SNHLY and CDR2 FYNNEI. The CDR3: CASSDRGRLNTEAFF. The CDR3 nucleotides read TGTGCCAGCAGTGACAGGGGGAGGTTGAACACTGAAGCTTTCTTT.

This chain uses TRBV27 with TRBJ2-1, with a tentative D call TRBD1 (6 bases). The ends were cut back, 3 bases at V and 5 bases at J, with 11 bases in the middle. Germline CDR1 reads MNHEY; CDR2 reads SMNVEV (reference sequence). The CDR3 loop spans 14 amino acids. CDR3 loop: CASSFFTGNNEQFF. DNA of the CDR3: TGTGCCAGCAGTTTTTTTACAGGGAACAATGAGCAGTTCTTC.

The rearrangement links TRBV9 to TRBJ2-7, with D unclear. The CDR3 totals 14 residues. Per the germline V gene, CDR1 is SGDLS and CDR2 is YYNGEE. The V end was cut by 4 bases, the J end by 2 bases, with 13 bases between. CDR3 in DNA: TGTGCCAGCAGCCCCAGCGTAGGAACCTACGAGCAGTACTTC. Amino acids: CASSPSVGTYEQYF.